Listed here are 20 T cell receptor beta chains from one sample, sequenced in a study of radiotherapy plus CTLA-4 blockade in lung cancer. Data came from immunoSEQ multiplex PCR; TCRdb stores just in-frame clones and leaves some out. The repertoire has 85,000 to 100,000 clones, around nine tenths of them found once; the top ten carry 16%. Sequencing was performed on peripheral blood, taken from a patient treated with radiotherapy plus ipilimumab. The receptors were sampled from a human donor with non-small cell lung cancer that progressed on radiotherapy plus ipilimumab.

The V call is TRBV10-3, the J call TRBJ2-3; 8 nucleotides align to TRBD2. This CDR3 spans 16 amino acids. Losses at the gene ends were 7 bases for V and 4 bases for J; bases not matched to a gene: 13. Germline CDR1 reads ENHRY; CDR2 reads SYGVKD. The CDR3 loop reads CAITRTSSGTADTQYF. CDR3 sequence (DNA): TGTGCCATCACCCGGACTAGCAGCGGGACCGCAGATACGCAGTATTTT.

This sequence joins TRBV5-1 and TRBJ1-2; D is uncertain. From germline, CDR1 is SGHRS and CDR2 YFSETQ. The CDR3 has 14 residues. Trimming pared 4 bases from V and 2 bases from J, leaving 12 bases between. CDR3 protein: CASSEQLGNYGYTF. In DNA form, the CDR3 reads TGCGCCAGCAGCGAACAGTTGGGCAACTATGGCTACACCTTC.

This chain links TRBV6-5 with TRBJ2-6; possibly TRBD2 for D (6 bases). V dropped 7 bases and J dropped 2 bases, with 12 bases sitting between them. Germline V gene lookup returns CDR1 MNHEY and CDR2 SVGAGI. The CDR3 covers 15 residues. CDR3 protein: CASTPWGAGANVLTF. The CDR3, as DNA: TGTGCCAGCACCCCCTGGGGGGCTGGGGCCAACGTCCTGACTTTC.

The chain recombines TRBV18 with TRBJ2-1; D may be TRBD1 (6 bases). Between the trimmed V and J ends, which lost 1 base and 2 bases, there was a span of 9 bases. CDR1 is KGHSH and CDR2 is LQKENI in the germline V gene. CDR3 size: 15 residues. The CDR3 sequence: CASSPQGVAYNEQFF. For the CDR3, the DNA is TGTGCCAGCTCACCACAGGGGGTCGCCTACAATGAGCAGTTCTTC. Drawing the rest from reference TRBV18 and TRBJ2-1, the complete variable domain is NAGVMQNPRHLVRRRGQEARLRCSPMKGHSHVYWYRQLPEEGLKFMVYLQKENIIDESGMPKERFSAEFPKEGPSILRIQQVVRGDSAAYFCASSPQGVAYNEQFFGPGTRLTVL.

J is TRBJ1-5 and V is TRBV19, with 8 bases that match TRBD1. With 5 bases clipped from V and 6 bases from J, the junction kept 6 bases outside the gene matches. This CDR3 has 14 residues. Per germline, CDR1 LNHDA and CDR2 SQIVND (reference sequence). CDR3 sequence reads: CASSLGQGTQPQHF. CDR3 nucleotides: TGTGCCAGTAGTTTAGGACAGGGCACTCAGCCCCAGCATTTT.

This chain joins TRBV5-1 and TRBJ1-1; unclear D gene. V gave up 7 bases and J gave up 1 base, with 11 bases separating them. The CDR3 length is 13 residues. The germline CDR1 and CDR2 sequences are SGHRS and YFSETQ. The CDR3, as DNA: TGCGCCAGCTTGGAGGTTCCGAACACTGAAGCTTTCTTT. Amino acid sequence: CASLEVPNTEAFF.

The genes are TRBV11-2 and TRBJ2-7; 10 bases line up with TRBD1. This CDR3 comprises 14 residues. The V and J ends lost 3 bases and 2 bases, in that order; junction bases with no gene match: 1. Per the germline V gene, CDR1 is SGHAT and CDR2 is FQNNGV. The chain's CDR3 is CASSLGTGAYEQYF. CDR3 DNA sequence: TGTGCCAGCAGCTTGGGGACAGGGGCCTACGAGCAGTACTTC. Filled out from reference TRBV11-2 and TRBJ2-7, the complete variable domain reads EAGVAQSPRYKIIEKRQSVAFWCNPISGHATLYWYQQILGQGPKLLIQFQNNGVVDDSQLPKDRFSAERLKGVDSTLKIQPAKLEDSAVYLCASSLGTGAYEQYFGPGTRLTVT.

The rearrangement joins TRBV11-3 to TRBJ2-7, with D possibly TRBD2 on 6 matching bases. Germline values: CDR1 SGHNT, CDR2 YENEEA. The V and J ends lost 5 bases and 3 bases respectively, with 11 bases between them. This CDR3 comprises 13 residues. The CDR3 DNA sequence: TGTGCCAGCAGCCGCCCGACTAGCTACGAGCAGTACTTC. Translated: CASSRPTSYEQYF.

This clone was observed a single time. Here the CDR3 DNA reads TGTGCCAGCAGCGTAGGTCCCGTGAACACTGAAGCTTTCTTT. It encodes CASSVGPVNTEAFF. The V call is TRBV9, the J call TRBJ1-1; D is undetermined. Germline CDR1 and CDR2: SGDLS and YYNGEE. The V end was cut by 0 bases, the J end by 0 bases, with 6 bases between. The length of the CDR3 is 14 residues.

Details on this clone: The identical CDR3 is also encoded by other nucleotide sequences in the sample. CDR3 sequence: CASRSTGDQPQHF. The CDR3 nucleotides are TGTGCCAGCAGGTCGACGGGGGATCAGCCCCAGCATTTT. The chain links TRBV7-2 to TRBJ1-5; TRBD1 might be the D (5 bases). The germline V and J ends were trimmed by 6 bases and 5 bases, with 11 bases remaining between them. The germline V gene encodes CDR1 SGHTA and CDR2 FQGNSA. The CDR3 covers 13 residues. The full variable domain, its missing parts supplied by reference TRBV7-2 and TRBJ1-5, is GAGVSQSPSNKVTEKGKDVELRCDPISGHTALYWYRQSLGQGLEFLIYFQGNSAPDKSGLPSDRFSAERTGGSVSTLTIQRTQQEDSAVYLCASRSTGDQPQHFGDGTRLSIL.

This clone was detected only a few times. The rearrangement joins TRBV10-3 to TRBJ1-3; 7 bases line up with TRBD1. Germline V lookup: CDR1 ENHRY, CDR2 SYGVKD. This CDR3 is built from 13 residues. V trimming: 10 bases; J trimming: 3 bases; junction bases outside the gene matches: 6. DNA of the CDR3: TGTGCCACCGGGACAGAGAATGGAAACACCATATATTTT. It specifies CATGTENGNTIYF.

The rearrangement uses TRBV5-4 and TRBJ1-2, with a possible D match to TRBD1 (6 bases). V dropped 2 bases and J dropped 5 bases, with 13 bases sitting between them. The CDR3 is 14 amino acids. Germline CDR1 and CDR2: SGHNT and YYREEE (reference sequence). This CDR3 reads CASSFKDRIYGYTF. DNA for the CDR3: TGTGCCAGCAGCTTTAAGGACAGAATTTATGGCTACACCTTC.

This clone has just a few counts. The DNA for the CDR3 is TGCGCCAGCAGCCACGGGGCGAGGGGCTACACCTTC. Amino acid sequence: CASSHGARGYTF. The chain is built from TRBV4-3 and TRBJ1-2, with D possibly being TRBD1 (5 bases). The CDR3 extends over 12 amino acids. The germline gives CDR1 LGHNA, CDR2 YSLEER. Trimming pared 3 bases from V and 8 bases from J, leaving 10 bases between.

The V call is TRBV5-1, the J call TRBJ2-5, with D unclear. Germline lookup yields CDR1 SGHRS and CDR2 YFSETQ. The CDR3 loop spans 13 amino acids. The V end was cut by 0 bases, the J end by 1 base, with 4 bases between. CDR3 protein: CASSLVGQETQYF. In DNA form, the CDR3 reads TGCGCCAGCAGCTTGGTTGGCCAAGAGACCCAGTACTTC.

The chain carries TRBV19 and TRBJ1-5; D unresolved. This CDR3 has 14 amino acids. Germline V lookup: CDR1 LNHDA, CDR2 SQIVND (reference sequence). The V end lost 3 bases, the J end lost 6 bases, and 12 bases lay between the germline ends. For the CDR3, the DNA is TGTGCCAGTAGTATGGGTGTTTCGGGTCAGCCCCAGCATTTT. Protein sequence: CASSMGVSGQPQHF. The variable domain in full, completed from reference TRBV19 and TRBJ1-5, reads DGGITQSPKYLFRKEGQNVTLSCEQNLNHDAMYWYRQDPGQGLRLIYYSQIVNDFQKGDIAEGYSVSREKKESFPLTVTSAQKNPTAFYLCASSMGVSGQPQHFGDGTRLSIL.

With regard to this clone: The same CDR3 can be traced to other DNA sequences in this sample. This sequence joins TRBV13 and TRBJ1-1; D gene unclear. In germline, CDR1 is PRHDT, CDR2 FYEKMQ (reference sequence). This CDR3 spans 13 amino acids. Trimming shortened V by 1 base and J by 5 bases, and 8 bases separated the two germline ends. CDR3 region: CASSLAGNTEAFF. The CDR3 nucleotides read TGTGCCAGCAGCTTAGCAGGAAATACTGAAGCTTTCTTT.

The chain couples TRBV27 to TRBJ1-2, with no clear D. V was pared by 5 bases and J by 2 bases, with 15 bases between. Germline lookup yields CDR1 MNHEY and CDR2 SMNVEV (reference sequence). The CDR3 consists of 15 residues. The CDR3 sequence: CASSPEGGFNYGYTF. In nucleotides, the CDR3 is TGTGCCAGCAGTCCAGAAGGAGGGTTCAACTATGGCTACACCTTC.

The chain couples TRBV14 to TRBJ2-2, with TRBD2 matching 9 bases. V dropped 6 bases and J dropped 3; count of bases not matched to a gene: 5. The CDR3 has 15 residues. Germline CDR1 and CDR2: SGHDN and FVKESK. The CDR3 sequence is CASSPSGIHTGELFF. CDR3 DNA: TGTGCCAGCAGTCCTAGCGGGATTCACACCGGGGAGCTGTTTTTT.

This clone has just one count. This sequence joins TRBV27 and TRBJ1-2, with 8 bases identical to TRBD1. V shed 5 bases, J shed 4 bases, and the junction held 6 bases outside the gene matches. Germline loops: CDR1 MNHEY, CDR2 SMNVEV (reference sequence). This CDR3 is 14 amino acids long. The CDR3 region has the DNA TGTGCCAGCAGTGGGCGACAGGGGACCTATGGCTACACCTTC. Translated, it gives CASSGRQGTYGYTF.

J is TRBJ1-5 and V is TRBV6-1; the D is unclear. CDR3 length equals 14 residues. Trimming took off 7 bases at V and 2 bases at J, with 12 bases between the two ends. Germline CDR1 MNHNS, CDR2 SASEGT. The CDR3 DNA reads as TGTGCCAGCACGGAGCATACGGGCAATCAGCCCCAGCATTTT. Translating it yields CASTEHTGNQPQHF.